The next 28 T cell receptor beta chains were all read from a single sample in a study of blood T cell repertoires in COVID-19. The repertoire was sequenced with immunoSEQ multiplex PCR; TCRdb's copy has only in-frame clones and lacks some. The table lists around 170,000 clones, roughly nine tenths of them singletons. Sequenced material: PBMCs or T cells enriched from blood (not recorded which). These receptors were obtained from a woman in her fifties or sixties who had recovered from COVID-19.

The genes are TRBV30 and TRBJ2-7, with 7 bases lining up with TRBD2. V trimming: 5 bases; J trimming: 3 bases; junction bases outside the gene matches: 10. The CDR3 runs 14 residues. The germline V gene encodes CDR1 GTSNPN and CDR2 SVGIG (reference sequence). CDR3 loop: CAWDHRTSGYEQYF. The CDR3, as DNA: TGTGCCTGGGATCATCGGACTAGTGGCTACGAGCAGTACTTC.

This chain uses TRBV28 with TRBJ1-5; D is possibly TRBD1 (5 bases). The CDR3 contains 14 residues. Germline values: CDR1 MDHEN, CDR2 SYDVKM. The V end lost 2 bases, the J end lost 2 bases, and 7 bases lay between the germline ends. CDR3 nucleotide sequence: TGTGCCAGCAGTTTACTCAGGGGCAATCAGCCCCAGCATTTT. It is translated as CASSLLRGNQPQHF.

This chain connects TRBV5-1 to TRBJ2-7, with TRBD2 matching over 9 bases. The CDR3 length is 15 residues. From germline, CDR1 is SGHRS and CDR2 YFSETQ. The ends lost 4 bases at V and 6 bases at J; junction bases unmatched: 11. Here the CDR3 reads CASSLQGGRAIEQYF. CDR3 DNA: TGCGCCAGCAGCCTCCAAGGCGGGAGGGCAATCGAGCAGTACTTC.

CDR3 loop: CAGGERSSYNEQFF. CDR3 in DNA: TGTGCCGGGGGGGAGCGGAGCTCCTACAATGAGCAGTTCTTC. This sequence joins TRBV5-8 and TRBJ2-1, with TRBD2 identical over 7 bases. Trimming at V came to 10 bases and at J to 0 bases, leaving 7 bases not matched to a gene. Germline CDR1 SGHTS, CDR2 YDEGEE. This CDR3 is built from 14 residues.

V is TRBV5-1 and J is TRBJ1-1; 7 nucleotides match TRBD1. From germline, CDR1 is SGHRS and CDR2 YFSETQ. This CDR3 has 14 residues. V lost 3 bases, J lost 2 bases, and 4 bases stayed unmatched. This CDR3 reads CASSSTGFNTEAFF. CDR3 coding DNA: TGCGCCAGCAGCTCGACAGGGTTTAACACTGAAGCTTTCTTT. The full variable domain, in which reference TRBV5-1 and TRBJ1-1 provide the parts outside the CDR3, is KAGVTQTPRYLIKTRGQQVTLSCSPISGHRSVSWYQQTPGQGLQFLFEYFSETQRNKGNFPGRFSGRQFSNSRSEMNVSTLELGDSALYLCASSSTGFNTEAFFGQGTRLTVV.

The chain recombines TRBV2 with TRBJ2-1, with 7 bases lining up with TRBD2. J gave up 3 bases and V 3 bases, and 5 bases lay outside the gene matches. Germline V gene lookup returns CDR1 SNHLY and CDR2 FYNNEI. This CDR3 spans 15 amino acids. CDR3 sequence reads: CASSDAGAIYNEQFF. The CDR3 nucleotides are TGTGCCAGCAGTGACGCGGGAGCTATCTACAATGAGCAGTTCTTC.

CDR3 nucleotides: TGTGCCAGCAGCCCTTTAGGAGGGGGCTATCGGACTGATGAGCAGTTCTTC. As protein: CASSPLGGGYRTDEQFF. This chain joins TRBV3-1 (or the pseudogene TRBV3-2) and TRBJ2-1; tentatively, D is TRBD1 (7 bases). CDR1 and CDR2 (germline): LGHDT, YNNKEL (reference sequence). The V end lost 4 bases, the J end lost 8 bases, and 24 bases lay between the germline ends. The CDR3 covers 17 residues.

With respect to this clone: Here the CDR3 omits its conserved ending phenylalanine or tryptophan, so a read error is the likely source. No DNA is shown, since the ends of the CDR3 on it are uncertain; the CDR3 is the one TCRdb lists. The J gene is TRBJ2-3, the V gene TRBV5-4; no DNA check was done on the table's D call, TRBD1. Inclusive of both ends, the CDR3 amounts to 15 amino acids. The germline gives CDR1 SGHNT, CDR2 YYREEE (reference sequence). CDR3 sequence: CASSLGGSGTGEFVV.

The gene calls are TRBV13 and TRBJ1-1; TRBD1 might be the D (6 bases). V lost 3 bases and J lost 4, with 12 bases in between. Per germline, CDR1 PRHDT and CDR2 FYEKMQ (reference sequence). This CDR3 region has 14 residues. The CDR3 reads CASSFSRRGTEAFF. The DNA of the CDR3 is TGTGCCAGCAGCTTCTCCCGCAGGGGCACTGAAGCTTTCTTT.

The rearrangement uses TRBV19 and TRBJ1-1, with D unresolved. Germline loops: CDR1 LNHDA, CDR2 SQIVND (reference sequence). The CDR3 has 12 amino acids. Trimming stripped 6 bases from V and 2 bases from J, with 7 bases between. CDR3 sequence: CASSSGNTEAFF. CDR3 bases: TGTGCCAGTAGCTCAGGTAACACTGAAGCTTTCTTT. Drawing the rest from reference TRBV19 and TRBJ1-1, the complete variable domain is DGGITQSPKYLFRKEGQNVTLSCEQNLNHDAMYWYRQDPGQGLRLIYYSQIVNDFQKGDIAEGYSVSREKKESFPLTVTSAQKNPTAFYLCASSSGNTEAFFGQGTRLTVV.

This sequence joins TRBV6-4 and TRBJ2-1; D perhaps matches TRBD2 (5 bases). CDR1 and CDR2 from the germline V gene are MRHNA and SNTAGT. CDR3 length equals 15 residues. Trimming left V 3 bases short and J 4 bases short, with 13 bases between. The CDR3 here is CASSERAGTYNEQFF. The CDR3 DNA reads as TGTGCCAGCAGTGAGCGGGCCGGAACGTACAATGAGCAGTTCTTC.

The rearrangement joins TRBV6-2 or TRBV6-3 to TRBJ1-5; TRBD1 is a possible D gene (6 bases). The CDR3 sequence is 17 residues long. Looked up from germline, CDR1 is MNHEY and CDR2 is SVGEGT. V was pared by 4 bases and J by 2 bases, with 18 bases between. CDR3 amino acids: CASSSRLGGLGNQPQHF. DNA of the CDR3: TGTGCCAGCAGTTCCCGTTTGGGGGGGCTGGGCAATCAGCCCCAGCATTTT.

The chain employs TRBV6-5 and TRBJ2-1; a possible D gene is TRBD1 (5 bases). The CDR3 consists of 13 residues. The germline CDR1 and CDR2 sequences are MNHEY and SVGAGI. Trimming left V 7 bases short and J 5 bases short, with 12 bases between. In DNA form, the CDR3 reads TGTGCCAGCATGAAGGACACCGACAATGAGCAGTTCTTC. Protein sequence: CASMKDTDNEQFF.

The chain couples TRBV5-1 to TRBJ2-5; TRBD1 might be the D (6 bases). The CDR3 covers 15 residues. Trimming stripped 3 bases from V and 5 bases from J, with 17 bases between. CDR1 is SGHRS and CDR2 is YFSETQ in the germline V gene. CDR3 amino acids: CASSSQGGMGETQYF. CDR3 nucleotide sequence: TGCGCCAGCAGCTCACAGGGCGGAATGGGGGAGACCCAGTACTTC. Full variable domain (remainder filled in from reference TRBV5-1 and TRBJ2-5): KAGVTQTPRYLIKTRGQQVTLSCSPISGHRSVSWYQQTPGQGLQFLFEYFSETQRNKGNFPGRFSGRQFSNSRSEMNVSTLELGDSALYLCASSSQGGMGETQYFGPGTRLLVL.

The chain joins TRBV5-6 to TRBJ1-2; no definite D call. The CDR3 has 15 amino acids. Germline loops: CDR1 SGHDT, CDR2 YYEEEE. The V end was cut by 0 bases, the J end by 4 bases, with 13 bases between. The CDR3 nucleotides are TGTGCCAGCAGCTTGGCGGTTGGCCCGGGCTATGGCTACACCTTC. Residues: CASSLAVGPGYGYTF. Full variable domain (remainder filled in from reference TRBV5-6 and TRBJ1-2): DAGVTQSPTHLIKTRGQQVTLRCSPKSGHDTVSWYQQALGQGPQFIFQYYEEEERQRGNFPDRFSGHQFPNYSSELNVNALLLGDSALYLCASSLAVGPGYGYTFGSGTRLTVV.

V and J are TRBV7-6 and TRBJ2-7; 8 bases map to TRBD1. Unmatched junction bases numbered 2, after V lost 0 bases and J lost 7 bases. The germline V gene encodes CDR1 SGHVS and CDR2 FNYEAQ. The CDR3 is made up of 13 amino acids. The CDR3 DNA sequence: TGTGCCAGCAGCTTAGCGACAGGGGTTGAGCAGTACTTC. Residues: CASSLATGVEQYF.

The gene calls are TRBV27 and TRBJ2-3, with D possibly TRBD1 on 6 matching bases. The CDR3 length is 15 residues. Trimming cost V 6 bases and J 0 bases, with 13 bases left between them. Germline V lookup: CDR1 MNHEY, CDR2 SMNVEV (reference sequence). CDR3 nucleotides: TGTGCCAGCAGACGACAGGTTCTCAGCACAGATACGCAGTATTTT. It specifies CASRRQVLSTDTQYF.

The chain uses TRBV6-1 and TRBJ2-7; D is perhaps TRBD2 (6 bases). V lost 0 bases and J 4 bases, leaving 13 bases between the germline ends. The CDR3 is 15 residues long. Looked up from germline, CDR1 is MNHNS and CDR2 is SASEGT. In DNA, the CDR3 is TGTGCCAGCAGTGAAGCAGGAGGGAGCTTTTACGAGCAGTACTTC. Its translation is CASSEAGGSFYEQYF.

The genes are TRBV30 and TRBJ1-1; no definite D call. Trimming shortened V by 0 bases and J by 5 bases, and 13 bases separated the two germline ends. The CDR3 contains 14 residues. Germline assignment: CDR1 GTSNPN and CDR2 SVGIG (reference sequence). CDR3 amino acids: CAWSVRLEWTEAFF. In DNA, the CDR3 is TGTGCCTGGAGTGTTAGACTGGAGTGGACTGAAGCTTTCTTT.

This clone was detected only once. DNA for the CDR3: TGTGCCAGCAGCTTGGGGCAGTCCGTCAATCAGCCCCAGCATTTT. This translates into CASSLGQSVNQPQHF. The gene calls are TRBV5-8 and TRBJ1-5, with D uncertain. Trimming cost V 0 bases and J 3 bases, with 10 bases left between them. The germline CDR1 and CDR2 sequences are SGHTS and YDEGEE. The CDR3 has 15 amino acids.

The chain has TRBV5-4 and TRBJ2-2, with 13 bases lining up with TRBD2. Germline lookup yields CDR1 SGHNT and CDR2 YYREEE (reference sequence). The CDR3 is 16 amino acids. V lost 5 bases, J lost 8 bases, and 9 bases stayed unmatched. CDR3 sequence reads: CASRTGTSGNWGELFF. The CDR3, as DNA: TGTGCCAGCAGGACTGGGACTAGCGGGAATTGGGGGGAGCTGTTTTTT.

This clone was observed a few times. The V call is TRBV6-6, the J call TRBJ1-2; 10 bases are a match to TRBD1. The germline V gene has CDR1 MNHNY and CDR2 SVGAGI (reference sequence). V shed 7 bases and J 3 bases; nucleotides not matched to a gene: 8. The CDR3 runs 15 residues. The chain's CDR3 is CASKTGGGNDYGYTF. The CDR3 DNA reads TGTGCCAGCAAGACAGGGGGCGGGAACGACTATGGCTACACCTTC.

The chain employs TRBV4-2 and TRBJ2-7, with a possible D match to TRBD1 (6 bases). Trimming took off 0 bases at V and 0 bases at J, with 15 bases between the two ends. Germline-derived CDR1 and CDR2 are LGHNA and YNFKEQ. This CDR3 contains 17 residues. The CDR3 DNA sequence: TGTGCCAGCAGCCAAGATCCGACCAGGACAGTCTCCTACGAGCAGTACTTC. This codes for CASSQDPTRTVSYEQYF.

This sequence joins TRBV6-4 and TRBJ2-3; TRBD2 is a possible D gene (6 bases). The CDR3 spans 16 residues. Germline V gene sequence: CDR1 MRHNA, CDR2 SNTAGT. V was cut by 3 bases and J by 1 base, with 14 bases left in between. DNA of the CDR3: TGTGCCAGCAGTGAGGTCGGGGGATCCGGCACAGATACGCAGTATTTT. Translated, it gives CASSEVGGSGTDTQYF.

This sequence joins TRBV6-6 and TRBJ2-2; TRBD2 agrees at 8 bases. Germline assignment: CDR1 MNHNY and CDR2 SVGAGI (reference sequence). The trim removed 6 bases at V and 5 bases at J, leaving 8 bases unmatched. The CDR3 sequence is 15 residues long. The DNA for the CDR3 is TGTGCCAGCAGCCTACCGGGACTAGTTACCGGGGAGCTGTTTTTT. The encoded protein is CASSLPGLVTGELFF.

The CDR3 sequence: CASSGRAVGTRRAGELFF. CDR3 in DNA: TGTGCCAGCAGTGGAAGGGCTGTGGGGACTAGAAGGGCCGGGGAGCTGTTTTTT. J is TRBJ2-2 and V is TRBV2, with TRBD2 matching over 8 bases. The J segment lost 6 bases and the V segment lost 4 bases, leaving 16 bases of the junction unmatched. This CDR3 region has 18 residues. Germline CDR1 SNHLY, CDR2 FYNNEI.

This chain connects TRBV18 to TRBJ2-3; TRBD1 aligns across 7 bases. The CDR3 runs 17 residues. J lost 2 bases, V lost 1 base, and 9 bases had no gene match. The germline V gene encodes CDR1 KGHSH and CDR2 LQKENI. In DNA form, the CDR3 reads TGTGCCAGCTCACCACGGAGAGGGGGCTTAAACACAGATACGCAGTATTTT. It yields the protein CASSPRRGGLNTDTQYF.

In this sample, this clone turned up a few times. The genes are TRBV2 and TRBJ1-3; 7 bases align to TRBD1. This CDR3 has 16 amino acids. Germline CDR1 is SNHLY and CDR2 is FYNNEI. The V and J ends lost 6 bases and 8 bases, in that order; junction bases with no gene match: 16. The CDR3 region is CASSALGTALRDTIYF. CDR3 DNA: TGTGCCAGCAGCGCCCTCGGGACAGCCCTCAGGGACACCATATATTTT.